The present T cell receptor beta chain was sequenced within a study of Ad26.COV2.S vaccination and SARS-CoV-2 variants. Looking at the study overall: The study gave Ad26.COV2.S intramuscularly, once or twice 56 days apart.

Assay used: immunoSEQ multiplex PCR; TCRdb lists only in-frame clones, some missing. The sample has some 480,000 clones, around 90% seen once. Treatment reported: roughly 18 received Ad26.COV2.S at low or high dose, single or two shots; about 5 received placebo; per-sample allocation not given. Repertoires come from day 63 after the first vaccine or placebo injection. Boston provided a donor who was an adult aged 18-55 years. Immunization relied on an Ad26 vector, which expressed Wuhan-strain SARS-CoV-2 spike. This material consisted of peripheral blood, taken in a trial of Ad26.COV2.S vaccine versus placebo. The clonotype was recovered from a person between 18 and 59 years old who received the Ad26.COV2.S COVID-19 vaccine or a placebo.

CDR3 nucleotides: TGTGCCAGCAGCTCCAAGACAGGGGGCGCGAACTATGGCTACACCTTC. This gives the protein CASSSKTGGANYGYTF. The chain carries TRBV7-2 and TRBJ1-2; 10 nucleotides line up with TRBD1. J was trimmed by 2 bases and V by 4 bases; bases with no gene match: 7. Germline-derived CDR1 and CDR2 are SGHTA and FQGNSA. The CDR3 covers 16 residues.